What follows describes a single T cell receptor (beta chain). Here immunoSEQ multiplex PCR was the method, and the copy in TCRdb shows in-frame clones only, minus some. The data hold about 69,000 clones, with more than 75% observed a single time. This specimen belongs to a study of control samples from healthy donors and cancer patients. CDR1 and CDR2 (germline): MDHEN, SYDVKM. The CDR3 extends over 17 amino acids. Trimming cost V 5 bases and J 1 base, with 18 bases left between them. The source of this sequence is a woman aged 50 to 65 with lung cancer. The rearrangement joins TRBV28 to TRBJ2-1, with D tentatively TRBD1 or TRBD2 (5 bases each). Sequenced material: PBMCs. The CDR3 DNA follows: TGTGCCAGCAGTCCAGCCGGGACCCTAGGATCCTACAATGAGCAGTTCTTC. Protein product: CASSPAGTLGSYNEQFF.